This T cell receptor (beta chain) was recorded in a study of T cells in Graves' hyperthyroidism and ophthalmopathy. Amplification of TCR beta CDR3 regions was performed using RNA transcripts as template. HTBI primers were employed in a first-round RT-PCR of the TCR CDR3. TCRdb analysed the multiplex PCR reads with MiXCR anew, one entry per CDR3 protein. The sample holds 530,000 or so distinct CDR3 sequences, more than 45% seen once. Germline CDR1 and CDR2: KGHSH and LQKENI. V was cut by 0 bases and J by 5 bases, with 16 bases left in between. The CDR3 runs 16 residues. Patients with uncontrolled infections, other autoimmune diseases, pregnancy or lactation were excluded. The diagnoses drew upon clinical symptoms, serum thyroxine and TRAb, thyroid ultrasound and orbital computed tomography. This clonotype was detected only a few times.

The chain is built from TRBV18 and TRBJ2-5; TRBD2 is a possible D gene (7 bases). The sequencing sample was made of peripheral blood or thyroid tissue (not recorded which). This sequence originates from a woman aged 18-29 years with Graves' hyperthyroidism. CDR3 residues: CASSPPGGGLGETQYF. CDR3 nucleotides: TGTGCCAGCTCACCACCCGGCGGGGGCCTAGGGGAGACCCAGTACTTC.